This TCR beta chain was identified in a study of CD8 T cells in Susac syndrome. Study-wide points: Susac syndrome CD4+ T cell repertoires showed no clonal expansion.

CDR3 length: 14 residues. Between the trimmed V and J ends, which lost 7 bases and 0 bases, there was a span of 10 bases. Germline V gene lookup returns CDR1 SNHLY and CDR2 FYNNEI. Comments on this clonotype: As yet, its antigen is unknown.

The recently defined diagnostic criteria for definite or probable disease were met by the Susac syndrome patients. Negative isolation was applied to CD8+ and CD4+ T cells, and FACS enrichment was applied to TEMRA cells. RNA was extracted with the RNeasy kit, and a quantity of roughly 0.5 to 1 ug was reverse transcribed using random hexamers. The immunoSEQ assay covered 54 Vbeta and 13 Jbeta segments for CDR3. TCRdb reprocessed the immunoSEQ multiplex PCR reads with MiXCR, giving one entry per CDR3 protein. The sample yields about 190,000 distinct CDR3 sequences, around 95% seen once. This receptor was obtained from a human donor with Susac syndrome. Sequencing used CD4+ T cells from PBMCs. This chain links TRBV2 with TRBJ1-5; the D is unclear. CDR3 residues: CASTRDFSNQPQHF. The CDR3 nucleotides read TGTGCCAGCACGAGGGATTTTAGCAATCAGCCCCAGCATTTT.